These T cell receptor beta chains were read from a single sample in a study of graft-versus-host responses after intestinal transplantation. The assay was immunoSEQ multiplex PCR, and TCRdb's table has in-frame clones only and misses some. The data show about 98,000 clones, roughly 82% seen once. Sequences were derived from PBMCs, sampled 255 days after intestinal transplant. The receptor source for this set is a human patient who received an intestinal transplant, so some T cells may come from the graft donor. The CDR3 runs from the conserved cysteine through the conserved F or W. The order of the fields is J gene, V gene, CDR3 protein.

J gene: TRBJ1-1; V gene: TRBV5-1; CDR3 protein: CASSLADRGKAFF
J gene: TRBJ1-2; V gene: TRBV6-5; CDR3 protein: CASSYSNSHKGGYTF
J gene: TRBJ2-1; V gene: TRBV6-6; CDR3 protein: CASSYPGQGGNEQFF
J gene: TRBJ2-5; V gene: TRBV28; CDR3 protein: CASSSLGEPQETQYF
J gene: TRBJ2-1; V gene: TRBV4-1; CDR3 protein: CASSPRTSSNEQFF
J gene: TRBJ2-3; V gene: TRBV9; CDR3 protein: CASSVGGPPDTQYF
J gene: TRBJ2-1; V gene: TRBV28; CDR3 protein: CASSFGLGALYNEQFF
J gene: TRBJ1-2; V gene: TRBV15; CDR3 protein: CATSRDVSDYGYTF
J gene: TRBJ2-7; V gene: TRBV18; CDR3 protein: CASSPLGAGSYEQYF
J gene: TRBJ2-5; V gene: TRBV28; CDR3 protein: CASSLPGRLQETQYF
J gene: TRBJ2-5; V gene: TRBV29-1; CDR3 protein: CSVEKRGGLDEETQYF
J gene: TRBJ2-1; V gene: TRBV28; CDR3 protein: CASMGQGEFNEQFF
J gene: TRBJ1-6; V gene: TRBV9; CDR3 protein: CASSVSGLSSYNSPLHF
J gene: TRBJ2-7; V gene: TRBV19; CDR3 protein: CASSPGQVSYEQYF
J gene: TRBJ1-5; V gene: TRBV6-1; CDR3 protein: CASSQGAGQPQHF
J gene: TRBJ2-5; V gene: TRBV2; CDR3 protein: CASSRGLRETQYF
J gene: TRBJ2-5; V gene: TRBV18; CDR3 protein: CASSQRTSGETQYF
J gene: TRBJ2-7; V gene: TRBV28; CDR3 protein: CASSLARLPSYEQYF
J gene: TRBJ2-7; V gene: TRBV19; CDR3 protein: CASSMGTGNGEQYF
J gene: TRBJ1-1; V gene: TRBV14; CDR3 protein: CASSGAGSKFITEAFF
J gene: TRBJ2-2; V gene: TRBV5-6; CDR3 protein: CASSLALKGGELFF
J gene: TRBJ1-3; V gene: TRBV2; CDR3 protein: CASSVFSGNTIYF
J gene: TRBJ2-2; V gene: TRBV19; CDR3 protein: CASSIAGTVIGELFF
J gene: TRBJ2-3; V gene: TRBV5-6; CDR3 protein: CASSLHFANTDTQYF
J gene: TRBJ1-4; V gene: TRBV7-8; CDR3 protein: CASSLPPDPTTGGTNEKLFF
J gene: TRBJ1-5; V gene: TRBV4-1; CDR3 protein: CASSQDTWQPQHF
J gene: TRBJ2-7; V gene: TRBV11-1; CDR3 protein: CASSENRGPYEQYF
J gene: TRBJ2-7; V gene: TRBV5-1; CDR3 protein: CASGLAGVYEQYF
J gene: TRBJ2-7; V gene: TRBV10-2; CDR3 protein: CASTLVSLSAAHEQYF
J gene: TRBJ2-3; V gene: TRBV6-1; CDR3 protein: CASSEGPSQDTQYF
J gene: TRBJ1-6; V gene: TRBV28; CDR3 protein: CASRRDRENSPLHF
J gene: TRBJ2-1; V gene: TRBV9; CDR3 protein: CASSAGGDLYNEQFF
J gene: TRBJ2-2; V gene: TRBV14; CDR3 protein: CASSQARPGRKNTGELFF
J gene: TRBJ1-1; V gene: TRBV28; CDR3 protein: CASSLNRDTEAFF
J gene: TRBJ2-5; V gene: TRBV5-4; CDR3 protein: CASSLGARGKETQYF
J gene: TRBJ2-2; V gene: TRBV5-6; CDR3 protein: CASSLPKGLAGAGELFF
J gene: TRBJ2-1; V gene: TRBV30; CDR3 protein: CAWSVRRLAGDEQFF
J gene: TRBJ1-3; V gene: TRBV6-1; CDR3 protein: CASSEDESSGNTIYF
J gene: TRBJ1-1; V gene: TRBV27; CDR3 protein: CASSRFEIMNTEAFF
J gene: TRBJ2-1; V gene: TRBV6-5; CDR3 protein: CASRTKAGSLNEQFF
J gene: TRBJ2-7; V gene: TRBV4-1; CDR3 protein: CASSQEPGAVYEQYF
J gene: TRBJ2-3; V gene: TRBV28; CDR3 protein: CASSTDGLRDTQYF
J gene: TRBJ2-3; V gene: TRBV2; CDR3 protein: CASSEADRGQDTQYF
J gene: TRBJ2-2; V gene: TRBV7-3; CDR3 protein: CASSLTGELFF
J gene: TRBJ2-7; V gene: TRBV5-4; CDR3 protein: CASSLGQGAREQYF
J gene: TRBJ2-3; V gene: TRBV6-5; CDR3 protein: CASSRAGESTDTQYF
J gene: TRBJ1-4; V gene: TRBV19; CDR3 protein: CASRDTAKLFF
J gene: TRBJ2-7; V gene: TRBV13; CDR3 protein: CASSGTGTYEQYF
J gene: TRBJ2-1; V gene: TRBV29-1; CDR3 protein: CSVEVTSLNEQFF
J gene: TRBJ2-7; V gene: TRBV5-5; CDR3 protein: CASSSRQSSEQYF
J gene: TRBJ2-2; V gene: TRBV29-1; CDR3 protein: CSVSWSSAPGELFF
J gene: TRBJ1-2; V gene: TRBV5-6; CDR3 protein: CASTRTGSDYGYTF
J gene: TRBJ2-5; V gene: TRBV13; CDR3 protein: CASSLGWGRETQYF
J gene: TRBJ2-5; V gene: TRBV11-2; CDR3 protein: CASSPRNRGETQYF
J gene: TRBJ1-2; V gene: TRBV5-4; CDR3 protein: CASSLLGAANYGYTF
J gene: TRBJ2-1; V gene: TRBV19; CDR3 protein: CASSRLTGGSYNEQFF
J gene: TRBJ2-7; V gene: TRBV5-1; CDR3 protein: CASSFRPPQTGDAYEQYF
J gene: TRBJ2-3; V gene: TRBV5-1; CDR3 protein: CASSISEVLGTDTQYF
J gene: TRBJ1-1; V gene: TRBV29-1; CDR3 protein: CSVRLRLNTEAFF
J gene: TRBJ1-5; V gene: TRBV7-9; CDR3 protein: CASSLGPGKNQPQHF